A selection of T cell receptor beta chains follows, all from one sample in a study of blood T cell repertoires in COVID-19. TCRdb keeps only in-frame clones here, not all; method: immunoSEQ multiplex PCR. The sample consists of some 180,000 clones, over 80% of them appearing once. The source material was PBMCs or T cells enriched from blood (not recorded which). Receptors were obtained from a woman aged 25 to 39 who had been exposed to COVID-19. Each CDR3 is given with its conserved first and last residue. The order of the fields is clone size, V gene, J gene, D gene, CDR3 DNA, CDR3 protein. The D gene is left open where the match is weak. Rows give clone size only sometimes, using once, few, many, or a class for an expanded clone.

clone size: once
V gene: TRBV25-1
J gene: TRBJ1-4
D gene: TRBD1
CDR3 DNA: TGTGCCAGCAGTGGAGGGGACAGCCTAACTAATGAAAAACTGTTTTTT
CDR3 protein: CASSGGDSLTNEKLFF

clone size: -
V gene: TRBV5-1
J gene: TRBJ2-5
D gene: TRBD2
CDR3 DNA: TGCGCCAGCAGCTCCGGACTAGCGGGGGTATATCAAGAGACCCAGTACTTC
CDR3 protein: CASSSGLAGVYQETQYF

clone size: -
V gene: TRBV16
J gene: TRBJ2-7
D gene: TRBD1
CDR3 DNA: TGTGCCAGCACCCGGGGACAGGCCTCTTACGAGCAGTACTTC
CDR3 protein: CASTRGQASYEQYF

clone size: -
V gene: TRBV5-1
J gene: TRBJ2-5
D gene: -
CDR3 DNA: TGCGCCAGCAGCTTGCGGGTTGAGGAGACCCAGTACTTC
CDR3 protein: CASSLRVEETQYF

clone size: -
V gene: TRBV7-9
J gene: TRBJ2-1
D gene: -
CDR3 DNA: TGTGCCAGCAGCCGCCCCAGCGATGAGCAGTTCTTC
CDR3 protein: CASSRPSDEQFF

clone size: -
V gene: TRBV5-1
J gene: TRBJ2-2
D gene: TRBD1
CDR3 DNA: TGCGCCAGCAGCTTGCCCGCCGGGACAGGGGACGGCGGGGAGCTGTTTTTT
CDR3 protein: CASSLPAGTGDGGELFF

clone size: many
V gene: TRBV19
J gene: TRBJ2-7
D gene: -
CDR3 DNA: TGTGCCAGTAGGCTGGGAGAGGGCACGTACTTC
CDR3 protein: CASRLGEGTYF

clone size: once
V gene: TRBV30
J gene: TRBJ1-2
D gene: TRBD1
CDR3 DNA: TGTGCCTGGGAGACAGGGGTCTATGGCTACACCTTC
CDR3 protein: CAWETGVYGYTF

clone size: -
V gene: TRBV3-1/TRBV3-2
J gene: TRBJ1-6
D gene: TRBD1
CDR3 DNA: TGTGCCAGCAGCCCCGGGACAGGGATCGGTTCACCCCTCCACTTT
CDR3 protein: CASSPGTGIGSPLHF

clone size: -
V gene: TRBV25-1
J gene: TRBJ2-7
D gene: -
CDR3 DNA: TGTGCCAGCAGTGAAATGACCGGGACTGCCCCCTACGAGCAGTACTTC
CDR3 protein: CASSEMTGTAPYEQYF

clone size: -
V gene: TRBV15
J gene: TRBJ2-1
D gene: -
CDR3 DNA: TGTGCCACCAGGCCAGCGATTCGGTACAATGAGCAGTTCTTC
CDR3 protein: CATRPAIRYNEQFF

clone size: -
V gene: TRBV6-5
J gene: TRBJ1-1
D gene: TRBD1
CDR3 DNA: TGTGCCAGCCTGACAGGGCCCACTGAAGCTTTCTTT
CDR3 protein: CASLTGPTEAFF

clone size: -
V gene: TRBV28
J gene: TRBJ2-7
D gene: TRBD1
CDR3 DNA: TGTGCCAGCAGTTCTGGGACAGGGCGAAACGAGCAGTACTTC
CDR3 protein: CASSSGTGRNEQYF

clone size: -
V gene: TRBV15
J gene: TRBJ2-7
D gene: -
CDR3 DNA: TGTGCCACCAGCAGGCCAGGGGTCATCACCTCCTACGAGCAGTACTTC
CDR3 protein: CATSRPGVITSYEQYF

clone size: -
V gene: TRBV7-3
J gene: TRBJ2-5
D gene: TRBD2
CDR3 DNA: TGTGCCAGCAGCCTAACTAGCGCCCCGGAGGAGACCCAGTACTTC
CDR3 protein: CASSLTSAPEETQYF

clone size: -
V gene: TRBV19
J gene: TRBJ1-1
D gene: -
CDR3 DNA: TGTGCCAGTATGATGACAGAAACTAACACTGAAGCTTTCTTT
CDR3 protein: CASMMTETNTEAFF

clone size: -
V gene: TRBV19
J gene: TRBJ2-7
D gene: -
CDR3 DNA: TGTGCCAGTAGTAACGGACAGCCCTACGAGCAGTACTTC
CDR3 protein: CASSNGQPYEQYF

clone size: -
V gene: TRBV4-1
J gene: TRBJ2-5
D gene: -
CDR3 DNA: TGCGCCAGCAGCCAAGAAGAGGAAGGTCCTTCCTCGGGGGAGACCCAGTACTTC
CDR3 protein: CASSQEEEGPSSGETQYF

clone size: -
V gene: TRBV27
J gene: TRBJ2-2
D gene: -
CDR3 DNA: TGTGCCAGCAGTTTAAGTGGCCTCTCGAACACCGGGGAGCTGTTTTTT
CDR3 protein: CASSLSGLSNTGELFF

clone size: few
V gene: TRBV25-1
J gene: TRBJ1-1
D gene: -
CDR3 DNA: TGTGCCAGCAGTAAAGGGACACTTAGGGGCACTGAAGCTTTCTTT
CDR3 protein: CASSKGTLRGTEAFF

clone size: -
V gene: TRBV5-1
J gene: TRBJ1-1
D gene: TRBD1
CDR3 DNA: TGCGCCAGCAGCTTGTGGGACAGGGGGAACACTGAAGCTTTCTTT
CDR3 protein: CASSLWDRGNTEAFF

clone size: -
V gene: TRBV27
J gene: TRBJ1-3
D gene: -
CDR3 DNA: TGTGCCAGCAGTCCCCGGGGGAACAGGTTGAACTCTGGAAACACCATATATTTT
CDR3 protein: CASSPRGNRLNSGNTIYF

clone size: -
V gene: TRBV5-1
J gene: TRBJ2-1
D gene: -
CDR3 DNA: TGCGCCAGCAGCTTGGATGTTGGCCTCCGGGGCAATGAGCAGTTCTTC
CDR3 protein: CASSLDVGLRGNEQFF

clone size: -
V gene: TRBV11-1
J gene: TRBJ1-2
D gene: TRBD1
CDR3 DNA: TGTGCCAGCAGCCAGACAGGGATCTATGGCTACACCTTC
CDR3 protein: CASSQTGIYGYTF

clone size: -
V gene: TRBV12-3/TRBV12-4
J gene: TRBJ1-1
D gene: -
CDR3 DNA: TGTGCCAGCAGTTTTCCCGGGGAATTGATAGCTTTCTTT
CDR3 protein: CASSFPGELIAFF

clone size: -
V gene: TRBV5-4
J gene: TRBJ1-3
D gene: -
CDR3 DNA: TGTGCCAGCAGCTTGGCCGTTGGGAGCTCTGGAAACACCATATATTTT
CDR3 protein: CASSLAVGSSGNTIYF

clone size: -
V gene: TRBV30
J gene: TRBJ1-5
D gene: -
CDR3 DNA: TGTGCCTGGAGCGAGTCGGGAGGGGGAGATCAGCCCCAGCATTTT
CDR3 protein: CAWSESGGGDQPQHF

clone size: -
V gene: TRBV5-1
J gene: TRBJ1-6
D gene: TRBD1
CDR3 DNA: TGCGCCAGCAGCGCTGGAGGTGGGACAGCTCCTAACGCCAGATCACCCCTCCACTTT
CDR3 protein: CASSAGGGTAPNARSPLHF

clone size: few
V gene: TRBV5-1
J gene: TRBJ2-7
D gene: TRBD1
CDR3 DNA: TGCGCCAGCAGCTTGCATTCGACAGGGGGCCCTAGAAGCTCCTACGAGCAGTACTTC
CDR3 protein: CASSLHSTGGPRSSYEQYF

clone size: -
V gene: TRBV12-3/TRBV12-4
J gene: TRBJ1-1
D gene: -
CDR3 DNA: TGTGCCAGCAGTTCAAGGGGGACCACTGAAGCTTTCTTT
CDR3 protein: CASSSRGTTEAFF

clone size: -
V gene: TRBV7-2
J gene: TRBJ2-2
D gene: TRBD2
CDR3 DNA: TGTGCCAGCAGCTCTTTAGCGGGTTACACCGGGGAGCTGTTTTTT
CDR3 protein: CASSSLAGYTGELFF

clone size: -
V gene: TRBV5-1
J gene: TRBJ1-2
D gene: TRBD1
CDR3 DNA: TGCGCCAGCAGCTTGTTATCAGGACAGGGGGCTTATGGTGGCTACACCTTC
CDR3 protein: CASSLLSGQGAYGGYTF

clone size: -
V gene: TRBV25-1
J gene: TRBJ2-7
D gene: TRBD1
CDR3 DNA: TGTGCCAGCAGTGCCACAGGGGGCGTCCTTTGGGAGCAGTACTTC
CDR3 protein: CASSATGGVLWEQYF

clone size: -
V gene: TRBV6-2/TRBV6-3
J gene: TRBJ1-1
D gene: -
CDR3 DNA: TGTGCCAGCAGTTACTCGATCCCAGGGATCACTGAAGCTTTCTTT
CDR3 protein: CASSYSIPGITEAFF

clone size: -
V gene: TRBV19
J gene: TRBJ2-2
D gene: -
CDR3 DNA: TGTGCCAGTCACCCGGGACGCGGGGACACCGGGGAGCTGTTTTTT
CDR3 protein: CASHPGRGDTGELFF

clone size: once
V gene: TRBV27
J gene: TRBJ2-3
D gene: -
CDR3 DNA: TGTGCCAGCAGTTTACCGCCCGGGGGCACAGATACGCAGTATTTT
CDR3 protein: CASSLPPGGTDTQYF

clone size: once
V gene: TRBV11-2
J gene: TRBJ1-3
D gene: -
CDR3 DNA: TGTGCCAGCAGCCCCGGGTCTAGCTCTGGAAACACCATATATTTT
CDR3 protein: CASSPGSSSGNTIYF

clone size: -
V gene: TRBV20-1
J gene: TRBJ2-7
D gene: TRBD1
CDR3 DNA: TGCAGTGCTAGTACGGTGGGACAGTCCTACGAGCAGTACTTC
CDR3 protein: CSASTVGQSYEQYF

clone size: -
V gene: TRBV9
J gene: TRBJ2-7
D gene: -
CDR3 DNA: TGTGCCAGCAGCGTAGGGTGGGGCGACTCCTACGAGCAGTACTTC
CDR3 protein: CASSVGWGDSYEQYF

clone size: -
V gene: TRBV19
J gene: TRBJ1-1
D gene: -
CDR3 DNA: TGTGCCAGTAGTATAAGCACAGGCACTGAAGCTTTCTTT
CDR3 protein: CASSISTGTEAFF

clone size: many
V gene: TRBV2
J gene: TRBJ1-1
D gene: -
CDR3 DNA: TGTGCCAGCAGTGTAACGGGCGGGTCCACTGAAGCTTTCTTT
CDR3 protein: CASSVTGGSTEAFF

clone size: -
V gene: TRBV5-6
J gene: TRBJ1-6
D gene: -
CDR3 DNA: TGTGCCAGCAGCTTGGAGGGGGAAGGATCACCCCTCCACTTT
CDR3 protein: CASSLEGEGSPLHF